This T cell receptor (beta chain) emerged from a study of T cell responses to AZD1222 COVID-19 vaccine. TCRdb's table, derived via immunoSEQ multiplex PCR, lists solely in-frame clones and lacks some. This sample has around 75,000 clones; approximately 84% occur once, and the top ten carry about 13%. Of note for this clone: Its antigen is still unknown.

Germline V gene sequence: CDR1 SGHTA, CDR2 FQGNSA. Trimming stripped 0 bases from V and 2 bases from J, with 17 bases between. CDR3 length: 17 amino acids. Findings and caveats of the study: CD4 TCRs linked to vaccination spanned spike, dominating at 160-218 and 743-854. The reported proportion of spike-specific TCRs targeting unmutated variant regions was nearly half.

The specimen was peripheral blood, collected on day 0 of AZD1222 vaccination. The rearrangement uses TRBV7-2 and TRBJ2-7; possible D gene TRBD1, 5 bases. The origin of this receptor is an adult in good health. Here the CDR3 reads CASSLAGFPVTAYEQYF. The CDR3 nucleotides are TGTGCCAGCAGCTTAGCCGGGTTCCCCGTGACAGCCTACGAGCAGTACTTC.